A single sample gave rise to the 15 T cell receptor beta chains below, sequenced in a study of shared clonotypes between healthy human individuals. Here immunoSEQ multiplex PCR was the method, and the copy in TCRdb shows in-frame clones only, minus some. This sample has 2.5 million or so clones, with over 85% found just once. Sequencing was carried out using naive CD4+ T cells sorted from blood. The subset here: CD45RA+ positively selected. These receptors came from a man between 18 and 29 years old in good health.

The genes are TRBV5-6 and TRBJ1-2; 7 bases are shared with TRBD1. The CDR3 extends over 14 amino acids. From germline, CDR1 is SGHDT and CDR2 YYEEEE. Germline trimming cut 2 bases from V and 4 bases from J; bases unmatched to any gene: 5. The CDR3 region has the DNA TGTGCCAGCAGCTTATTGACAGGGCCCTATGGCTACACCTTC. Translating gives CASSLLTGPYGYTF.

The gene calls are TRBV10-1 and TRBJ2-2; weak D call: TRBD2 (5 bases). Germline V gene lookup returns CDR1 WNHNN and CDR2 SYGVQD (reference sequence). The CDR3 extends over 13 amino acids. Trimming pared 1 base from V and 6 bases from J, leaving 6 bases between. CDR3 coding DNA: TGCGCCAGCAGTGAGTTGAGGGCCGGGGAGCTGTTTTTT. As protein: CASSELRAGELFF.

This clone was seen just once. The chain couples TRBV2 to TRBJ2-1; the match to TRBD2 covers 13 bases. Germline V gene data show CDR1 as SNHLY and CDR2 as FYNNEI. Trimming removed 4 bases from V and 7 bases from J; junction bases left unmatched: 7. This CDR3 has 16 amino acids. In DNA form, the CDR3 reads TGTGCCAGCAGTGGTTGGACTAGCGGGAGAGGGAATGAGCAGTTCTTC. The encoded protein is CASSGWTSGRGNEQFF.

Written as DNA, the CDR3 is TGTGCCAGCAGTCCCGACAGAAACCAAGAGACCCAGTACTTC. Translating it yields CASSPDRNQETQYF. The chain combines TRBV6-5 with TRBJ2-5; tentative D call: TRBD1 (5 bases). Germline V lookup: CDR1 MNHEY, CDR2 SVGAGI. This CDR3 is built from 14 residues. Trimming took 5 bases from V and 0 from J, leaving 10 bases between them.

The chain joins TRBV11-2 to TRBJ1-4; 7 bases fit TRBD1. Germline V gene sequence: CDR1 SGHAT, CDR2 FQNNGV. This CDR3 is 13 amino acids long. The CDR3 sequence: CATRGQLHEKLFF. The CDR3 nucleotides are TGTGCAACGCGGGGACAGCTGCATGAAAAACTGTTTTTT. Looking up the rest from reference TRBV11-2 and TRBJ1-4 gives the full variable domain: EAGVAQSPRYKIIEKRQSVAFWCNPISGHATLYWYQQILGQGPKLLIQFQNNGVVDDSQLPKDRFSAERLKGVDSTLKIQPAKLEDSAVYLCATRGQLHEKLFFGSGTQLSVL.

Here the CDR3 DNA reads TGTGCCAGCAGCGTTGGTTGGGGGGGGAACACTGAAGCTTTCTTT. As protein: CASSVGWGGNTEAFF. The gene calls are TRBV11-2 and TRBJ1-1, with a tentative D call TRBD1 (5 bases). The ends were cut back, 5 bases at V and 1 base at J, with 14 bases in the middle. This CDR3 has 15 residues. The germline gives CDR1 SGHAT, CDR2 FQNNGV.

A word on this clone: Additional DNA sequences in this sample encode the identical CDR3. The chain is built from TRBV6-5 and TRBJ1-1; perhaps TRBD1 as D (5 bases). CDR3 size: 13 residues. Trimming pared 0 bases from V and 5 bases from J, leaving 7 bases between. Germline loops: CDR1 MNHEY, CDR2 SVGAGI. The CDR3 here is CASSYSRVTEAFF. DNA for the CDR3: TGTGCCAGCAGTTACTCCAGGGTAACTGAAGCTTTCTTT.

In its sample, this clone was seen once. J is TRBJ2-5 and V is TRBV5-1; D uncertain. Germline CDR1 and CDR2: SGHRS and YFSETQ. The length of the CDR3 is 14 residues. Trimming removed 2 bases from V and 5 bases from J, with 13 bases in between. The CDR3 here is CASSLQGNRETQYF. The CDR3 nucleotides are TGCGCCAGCAGCTTACAAGGGAACCGGGAGACCCAGTACTTC.

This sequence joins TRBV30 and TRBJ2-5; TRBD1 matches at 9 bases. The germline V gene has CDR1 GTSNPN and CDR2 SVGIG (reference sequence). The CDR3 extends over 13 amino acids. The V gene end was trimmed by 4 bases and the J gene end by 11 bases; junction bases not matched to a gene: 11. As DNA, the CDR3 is TGTGCCTGGAACGGACAGGGGCTTTGGGAGCAGTACTTC. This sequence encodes CAWNGQGLWEQYF.

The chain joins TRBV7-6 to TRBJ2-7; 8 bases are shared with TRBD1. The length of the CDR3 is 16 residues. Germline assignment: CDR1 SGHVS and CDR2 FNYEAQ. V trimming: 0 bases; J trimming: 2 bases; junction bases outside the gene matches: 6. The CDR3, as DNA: TGTGCCAGCAGCTTAGCCCGGACAGGGAACACCTACGAGCAGTACTTC. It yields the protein CASSLARTGNTYEQYF.

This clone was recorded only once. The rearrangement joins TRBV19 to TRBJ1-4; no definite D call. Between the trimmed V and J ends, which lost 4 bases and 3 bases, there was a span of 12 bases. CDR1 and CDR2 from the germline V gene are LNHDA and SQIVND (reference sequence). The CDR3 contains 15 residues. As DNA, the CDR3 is TGTGCCAGTAGTACTGTCTCCGCGGCTAATGAAAAACTGTTTTTT. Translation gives CASSTVSAANEKLFF. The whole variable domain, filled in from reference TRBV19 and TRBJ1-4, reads DGGITQSPKYLFRKEGQNVTLSCEQNLNHDAMYWYRQDPGQGLRLIYYSQIVNDFQKGDIAEGYSVSREKKESFPLTVTSAQKNPTAFYLCASSTVSAANEKLFFGSGTQLSVL.

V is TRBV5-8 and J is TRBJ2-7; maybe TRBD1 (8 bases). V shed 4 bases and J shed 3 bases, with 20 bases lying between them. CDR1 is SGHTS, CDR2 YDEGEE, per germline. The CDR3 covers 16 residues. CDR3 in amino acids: CASSPGPGGGGYEQYF. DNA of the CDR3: TGTGCCAGCAGCCCCGGACCAGGGGGCGGGGGCTACGAGCAGTACTTC.

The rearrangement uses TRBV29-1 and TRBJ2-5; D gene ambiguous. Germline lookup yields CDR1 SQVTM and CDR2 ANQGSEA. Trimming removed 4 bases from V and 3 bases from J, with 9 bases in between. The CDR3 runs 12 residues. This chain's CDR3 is CSVVPPEETQYF. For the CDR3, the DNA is TGCAGCGTTGTTCCCCCTGAAGAGACCCAGTACTTC. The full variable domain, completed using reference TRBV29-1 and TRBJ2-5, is SAVISQKPSRDICQRGTSLTIQCQVDSQVTMMFWYRQQPGQSLTLIATANQGSEATYESGFVIDKFPISRPNLTFSTLTVSNMSPEDSSIYLCSVVPPEETQYFGPGTRLLVL.

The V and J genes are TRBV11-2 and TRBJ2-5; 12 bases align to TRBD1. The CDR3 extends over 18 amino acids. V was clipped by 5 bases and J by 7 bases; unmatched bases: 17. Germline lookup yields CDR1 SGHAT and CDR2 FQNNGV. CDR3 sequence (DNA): TGTGCCAGCAGCACCCAGGTGGACCGGGACAGGGGGCGGAGGACCCAGTACTTC. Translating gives CASSTQVDRDRGRRTQYF.

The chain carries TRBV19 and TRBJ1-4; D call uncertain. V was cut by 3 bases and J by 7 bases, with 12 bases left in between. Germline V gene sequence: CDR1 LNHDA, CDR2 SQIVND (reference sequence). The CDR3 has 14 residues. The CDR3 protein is CASSIDIQSEKLFF. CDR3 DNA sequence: TGTGCCAGTAGTATTGACATTCAAAGTGAAAAACTGTTTTTT.